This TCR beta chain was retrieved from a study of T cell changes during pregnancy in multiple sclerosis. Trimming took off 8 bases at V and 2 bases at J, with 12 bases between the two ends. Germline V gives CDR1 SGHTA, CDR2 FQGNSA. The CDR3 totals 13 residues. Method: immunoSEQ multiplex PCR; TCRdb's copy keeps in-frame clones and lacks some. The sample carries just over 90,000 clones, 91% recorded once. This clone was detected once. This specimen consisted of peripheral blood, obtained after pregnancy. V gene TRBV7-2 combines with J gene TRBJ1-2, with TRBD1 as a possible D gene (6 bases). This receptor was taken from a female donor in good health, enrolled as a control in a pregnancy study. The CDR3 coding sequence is TGTGCCAGCGGCGGACAGTTGAACTATGGCTACACCTTC. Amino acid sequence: CASGGQLNYGYTF.